A single sample gave rise to the 7 T cell receptor beta chains below, sequenced in a study of blood T cell repertoires in COVID-19. The table came from immunoSEQ multiplex PCR; TCRdb's copy has only in-frame clones and leaves some out. The sample carries over 150,000 clones, approximately 87% recorded once. Sequenced material: peripheral blood. The receptors here all came from a woman aged 70 to 79 with COVID-19, enrolled during active disease.

The chain has TRBV5-1 and TRBJ2-2, with 10 bases fitting TRBD2. The CDR3 has 16 residues. Germline V gives CDR1 SGHRS, CDR2 YFSETQ. V was pared by 1 base and J by 6 bases, with 6 bases of the junction left unmatched. CDR3 sequence: CASSLLSGGAAGELFF. The CDR3 DNA sequence: TGCGCCAGCAGCTTGTTGAGCGGGGGGGCCGCCGGGGAGCTGTTTTTT.

This clone appeared once. The chain recombines TRBV19 with TRBJ1-1; no clear D. The CDR3 has 13 residues. The V end was cut by 5 bases, the J end by 5 bases, with 12 bases between. Looked up from germline, CDR1 is LNHDA and CDR2 is SQIVND (reference sequence). The CDR3 sequence is CASSAHTGTEAFF. As DNA, the CDR3 is TGTGCCAGTAGTGCGCACACGGGGACTGAAGCTTTCTTT.

This clone is a singleton in its sample. The chain uses TRBV7-9 and TRBJ2-1; D perhaps matches TRBD1 (5 bases). Trimming left V 5 bases short and J 0 bases short, with 11 bases between. The V gene's germline CDR1 is SEHNR and CDR2 FQNEAQ (reference sequence). The CDR3 length is 15 residues. CDR3 region: CASSLHRISYNEQFF. The CDR3 bases are TGTGCCAGCAGCCTTCACAGGATCTCCTACAATGAGCAGTTCTTC.

This chain joins TRBV18 and TRBJ1-5; D may be TRBD1 (6 bases). From germline, CDR1 is KGHSH and CDR2 LQKENI. This CDR3 is 15 amino acids long. V lost 3 bases to trimming and J lost 4 bases, with 13 bases between them. The CDR3 is CASSPQQGGNQPQHF. In DNA form, the CDR3 reads TGTGCCAGCTCACCCCAACAGGGCGGAAATCAGCCCCAGCATTTT.

This clone was seen a handful of times. In the same sample, other DNA sequences code for this CDR3. Here the CDR3 DNA reads TGTGCCAGCACTACAGGGGCTGGAAACACCATATATTTT. Translated: CASTTGAGNTIYF. J is TRBJ1-3 and V is TRBV12-3 or TRBV12-4; 7 bases fit TRBD1. This CDR3 contains 13 residues. V dropped 7 bases and J dropped 2; count of bases not matched to a gene: 2.

The CDR3 nucleotides read TGTGCCAGTAGTATGGCTAATCAGCCCCAGCATTTT. Its protein is CASSMANQPQHF. This chain joins TRBV19 and TRBJ1-5; D gene unclear. V lost 3 bases, J lost 4 bases, and 4 bases lay in between. The CDR3 contains 12 residues. The germline V gene has CDR1 LNHDA and CDR2 SQIVND (reference sequence).

The V call is TRBV28, the J call TRBJ1-2, with D perhaps TRBD1 (6 bases). Germline V gene lookup returns CDR1 MDHEN and CDR2 SYDVKM. V lost 3 bases and J lost 8, with 13 bases in between. The CDR3 loop spans 13 amino acids. CDR3 loop: CASSFGGGRGYTF. CDR3 coding DNA: TGTGCCAGCAGTTTCGGGGGGGGCAGAGGCTACACCTTC.